This TCR beta chain was found in a study of CD8 T cells in Susac syndrome (dated by TCRdb to 2018 to 2020). As for the study more broadly: Whether CD8+ T cell activation and differentiation in Susac syndrome was antigen driven was tested using repertoire sequencing.

High-throughput TCR beta sequencing profiled peripheral blood CD8+ and CD4+ T cells from healthy donors, Susac syndrome patients and multiple sclerosis patients. Treatment-naive patients with stable or active relapsing-remitting disease fulfilling revised McDonald criteria were used as multiple sclerosis controls. Bulk CD8+ and CD4+ T cells were purified by magnetic negative isolation, while CD8+ TEMRA cells were enriched using FACS. Blood was drawn into EDTA tubes, processed within 24 hours, and PBMCs were isolated by density gradient centrifugation. PBMCs destined for TCR sequencing were cryopreserved in liquid nitrogen and later thawed in a 37 °C water bath. Purity of sorted or isolated CD4+, CD8+ and CD8+ TEMRA cells was at least 90%. What the research found in general, with its limitations: The number of individuals in the TCR sequencing and HLA analysis was recognized as being relatively small.

About this clonotype itself: The antigen this receptor binds is unknown. The sample holds no much larger clone one base away, and base qualities are not on file.

RNA was extracted using the RNeasy kit, and roughly 0.45 to 1 ug of the RNA was reverse transcribed with random hexamers. The immunoSEQ multiplex PCR assay, which covers 54 Vbeta and 13 Jbeta segments, was used to amplify TCR beta CDR3 regions. PCR amplification bias was corrected using a synthetic template baseline for primer optimization and computational correction. The authors' pipeline ran thus. Reads were assigned to V, D and J genes according to IMGT and analyzed in immunoSEQ Analyzer, with only productive sequences retained. Clonality was computed as one minus Shannon entropy normalized by log2 of the number of productive unique sequences. Public and private clones were assessed among the 100 most prevalent clones of each patient and control. Clones were defined as Susac-specific when absent from the healthy and MS cohorts, from roughly 1,100 published viral clones and from other ImmuneACCESS disease sequences. TCRdb's own reprocessing of the public reads used fastp at Q25 and MiXCR and kept productive beta chains. CDR3 protein sequences are deduplicated, and each keeps its most common genes and DNA. It is TCRdb's table, rather than the study itself, that gives the V and J calls and clone size. This sample holds a few hundred thousand distinct CDR3 sequences; approximately 95% were observed only once. The ten biggest clones cover approximately 0.082% of the sample.

The source of this sequence is a human donor with multiple sclerosis. Specimen: CD4+ T cells from PBMCs.

The CDR3 corresponds to CSVEGWRGLETQYF. In nucleotide form, the sequence is TGCAGCGTTGAAGGGTGGCGGGGGTTGGAGACCCAGTACTTC. The rearranged segments are TRBV29-1 and TRBJ2-5, and 7 bases in between align with TRBD2. From the cysteine through the phenylalanine, the CDR3 covers 14 amino acids. Just CDR3 DNA is preserved here, 42 bases in frame from base 1. The CDR1 and CDR2 encoded by the germline V gene are SQVTM and ANQGSEA. Ends trimmed: V by 1 base, J by 5 bases; bases unmatched to a gene: 7.